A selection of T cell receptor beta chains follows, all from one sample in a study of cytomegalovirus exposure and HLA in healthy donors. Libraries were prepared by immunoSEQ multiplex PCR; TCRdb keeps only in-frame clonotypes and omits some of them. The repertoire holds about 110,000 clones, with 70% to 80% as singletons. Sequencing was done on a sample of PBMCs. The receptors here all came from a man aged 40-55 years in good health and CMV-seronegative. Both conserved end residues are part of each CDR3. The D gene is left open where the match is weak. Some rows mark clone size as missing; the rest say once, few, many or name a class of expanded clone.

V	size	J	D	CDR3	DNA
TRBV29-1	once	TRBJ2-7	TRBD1	CSVVGQGRGEQYF	TGCAGCGTTGTTGGACAGGGGCGAGGGGAGCAGTACTTC
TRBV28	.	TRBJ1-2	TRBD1	CASRAGQGQRYGYTF	TGTGCCAGCAGAGCCGGACAGGGCCAACGGTATGGCTACACCTTC
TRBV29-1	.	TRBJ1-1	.	CSALENTEAFF	TGCAGCGCCCTAGAGAACACTGAAGCTTTCTTT
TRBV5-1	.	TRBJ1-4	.	CASQTGGANEKLFF	TGCGCCAGCCAGACCGGGGGGGCTAATGAAAAACTGTTTTTT
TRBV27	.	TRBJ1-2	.	CASSQSTGLTIYGYTF	TGTGCCAGCAGTCAAAGCACGGGACTCACGATCTATGGCTACACCTTC
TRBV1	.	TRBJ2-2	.	CTSSQDPGLAGFGELFF	TGCACCAGCAGCCAAGACCCGGGACTAGCGGGGTTCGGGGAGCTGTTTTTT
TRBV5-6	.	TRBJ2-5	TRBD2	CASSFRGEETQYF	TGTGCCAGCAGCTTCCGGGGGGAGGAGACCCAGTACTTC
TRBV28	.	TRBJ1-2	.	CASSIPGTRRRRDYGYTF	TGTGCCAGCAGTATCCCCGGGACACGGCGGCGAAGAGATTATGGCTACACCTTC
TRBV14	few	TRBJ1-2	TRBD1	CASSQRGTGNYGYTF	TGTGCCAGCAGCCAACGGGGGACAGGGAACTATGGCTACACCTTC
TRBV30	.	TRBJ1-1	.	CAWSVVQAMNTEAFF	TGTGCCTGGAGTGTAGTACAGGCGATGAACACTGAAGCTTTCTTT
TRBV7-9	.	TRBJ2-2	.	CASSLLGVFGELFF	TGTGCCAGCAGCTTACTAGGGGTTTTCGGGGAGCTGTTTTTT
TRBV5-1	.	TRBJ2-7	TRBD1	CASSPGQGEQYF	TGCGCCAGCAGCCCAGGACAGGGGGAGCAGTACTTC
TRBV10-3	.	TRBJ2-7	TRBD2	CAISASSGRAGEQYF	TGTGCCATCAGCGCCTCCTCAGGGAGGGCCGGCGAGCAGTACTTC
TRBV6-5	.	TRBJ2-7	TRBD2	CASSYRGDGEIREQYF	TGTGCCAGCAGTTACCGGGGGGATGGGGAAATTCGGGAGCAGTACTTC
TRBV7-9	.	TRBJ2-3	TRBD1	CASSLNTQGADTQYF	TGTGCCAGCAGCTTAAATACTCAGGGGGCTGATACGCAGTATTTT
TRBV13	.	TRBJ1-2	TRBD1	CASSSSTGGWYGYTF	TGTGCCAGCAGCTCCTCGACAGGGGGCTGGTATGGCTACACCTTC
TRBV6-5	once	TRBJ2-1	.	CASSDLALRQFF	TGTGCCAGCAGTGACCTAGCTCTCCGGCAGTTCTTC
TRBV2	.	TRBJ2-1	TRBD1	CASSRNGQGVNEQFF	TGTGCCAGCAGCCGAAATGGGCAGGGGGTCAATGAGCAGTTCTTC
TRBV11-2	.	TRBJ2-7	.	CASSLDPGIVYEQYF	TGTGCCAGCAGCTTAGATCCGGGGATTGTCTACGAGCAGTACTTC
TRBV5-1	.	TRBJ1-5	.	CASSFTGSGNQPQHF	TGCGCCAGCAGCTTCACGGGGTCAGGCAATCAGCCCCAGCATTTT
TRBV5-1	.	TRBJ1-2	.	CASSLARGRIGGYTF	TGCGCCAGCAGCTTGGCGCGGGGGCGAATAGGAGGCTACACCTTC
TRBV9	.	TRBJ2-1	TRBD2	CASSVAGGRYNEQFF	TGTGCCAGCAGCGTAGCGGGGGGGCGTTACAATGAGCAGTTCTTC
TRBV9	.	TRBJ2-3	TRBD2	CASSTLPTSGITDTQYF	TGTGCCAGCAGCACTCTCCCTACTAGCGGGATCACAGATACGCAGTATTTT
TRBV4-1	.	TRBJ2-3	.	CASSQVSSADTQYF	TGCGCCAGCAGCCAAGTCTCTAGCGCAGATACGCAGTATTTT
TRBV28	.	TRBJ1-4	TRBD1	CASSYSLGTGDEKLFF	TGTGCCAGCAGTTACAGCCTCGGGACAGGGGACGAAAAACTGTTTTTT